The present T cell receptor beta chain was sequenced within a study of blood T cell repertoires in COVID-19. Study summary: The cDNA or gDNA used as material had been derived from T cells, B-cell-depleted T cells, or PBMCs.

This CDR3 has 16 amino acids. As handled by the study authors: Scientists estimated how many nucleated cells there were by amplifying reference gene primers. The repertoire was sequenced with immunoSEQ multiplex PCR; TCRdb's copy has only in-frame clones and lacks some. The V and J calls and clone size were taken over from that table, and D and trimming were inferred from the DNA. The sample contains around 170,000 clones, 85% to 90% of which appear only once. The material sequenced was peripheral blood. V and J are TRBV21-1 and TRBJ2-7; the table assigns TRBD2, which was not confirmed against the DNA. TRBV21-1 is a pseudogene segment. The sequence was obtained from a woman in her 30s with active or convalescent COVID-19. The CDR3 bases are TGTGCCAGCAGCAAAGCCGGGCGGGAGGGCTCCTACGAGCAGTACTTC. Translating gives CASSKAGREGSYEQYF.